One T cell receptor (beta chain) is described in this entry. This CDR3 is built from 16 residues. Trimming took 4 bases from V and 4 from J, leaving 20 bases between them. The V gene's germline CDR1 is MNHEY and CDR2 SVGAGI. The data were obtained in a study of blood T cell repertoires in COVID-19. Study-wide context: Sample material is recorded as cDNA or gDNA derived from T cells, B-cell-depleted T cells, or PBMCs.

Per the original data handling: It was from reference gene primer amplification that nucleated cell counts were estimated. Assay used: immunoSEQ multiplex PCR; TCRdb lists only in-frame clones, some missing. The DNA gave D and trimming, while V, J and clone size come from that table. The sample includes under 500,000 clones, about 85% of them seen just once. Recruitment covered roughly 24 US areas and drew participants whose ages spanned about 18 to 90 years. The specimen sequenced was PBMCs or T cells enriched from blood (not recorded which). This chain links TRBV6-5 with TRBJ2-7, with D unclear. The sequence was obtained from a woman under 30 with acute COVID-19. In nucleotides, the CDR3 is TGTGCCAGCAGTTCCCCCGGCTTTGGAGACCTATACGAGCAGTACTTC. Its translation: CASSSPGFGDLYEQYF.